This T cell receptor (beta chain) was profiled in a study of T-cell memory formation after mild COVID-19 (dated by TCRdb to the early 2020s). Study-wide context: TCR sequence clusters from the two donors were largely donor specific. Longitudinal TCRalpha and TCRbeta repertoire sequencing tracked T-cell clones expanding and contracting after mild COVID-19 in a couple of donors. The cohort was made up of two young adult volunteers, one female and one male, who were previously healthy.

TCRdb shows the sequencer as Illumina NovaSeq 6000. cDNA libraries for TCRalpha and TCRbeta were prepared by 5'RACE using constant-segment primers, with sample barcodes and unique molecular identifiers added. RNA was extracted from every sample with Trizol reagent. Amplification of the libraries took two PCR steps, and the second step added a second sample barcode plus Illumina TruSeq adapters. Sequencing of libraries was performed on an Illumina NovaSeq with 2 x 150 bp paired-end reads. The source study handled its data this way. With migec v1.2.7, reads were demultiplexed and then collapsed into UMI-guided consensus sequences. Using mixcr v2.1.11, the UMI consensuses were aligned to TRA and TRB V and J templates and assembled into clonotypes. Expanded or contracted clonotypes were those called significant by both edgeR and NoisET, with noise models trained on biological replicates. For edgeR calls, the thresholds were a false discovery rate-adjusted p below 0.01 and a log2 fold-change of 1. PCA with hierarchical clustering of max-normalized trajectories of the 1000 most abundant clonotypes was used as exploratory dynamics analysis. Each responding clone was given a CD4 or CD8 phenotype based on the CD4+ and CD8+ repertoires, which had been sequenced separately. Clones were called with MiXCR by TCRdb after fastp trimmed the public reads at Q25, and only in-frame beta chains were retained. Under each unique CDR3 protein, matching rows form one entry showing the most common genes and DNA. TCRdb's processing, not the authors', yielded these V and J calls. The sample contains over 130,000 distinct CDR3 sequences, 14% of them found a single time. The ten top clones hold 25% to 30% of the sample.

The full study reports these points: Some responding clones were detected in pre-infection memory, suggesting pre-existing cross-reactive memory T cells joined the SARS-CoV-2 response. Whether the second-wave clones peaking on day 37 were SARS-CoV-2 specific was not confirmed. The study included only two mild cases, and larger cohorts that include severe cases with pre-infection samples were judged to be necessary. Contracting CD4+ clones were found mainly in CM and EM memory subsets, while CD8+ clones were enriched in EMRA. From day 15 to 85, contracting clones showed balanced CD4/CD8 phenotypes, whereas a second wave of clones that expanded from day 15 to 37 leaned towards CD4+.

The table lists this clonotype with a few counts. Its antigen specificity is not known. No clone much larger than this one lies a single base away; base qualities are absent. Including cysteine and phenylalanine, the CDR3 has 13 amino acids. Only the CDR3 region is kept as DNA, spanning 39 bases read in frame from base 1. V is shortened by 3 bases, J by 5 bases, and the region joining them spans 11 bases. CDR1 and CDR2 (SGDLS, YYNGEE) derive from the germline V gene. Ficoll-Paque density gradient centrifugation was the method used to isolate PBMCs. The receptor was isolated from an adult woman who had mild COVID-19 (a few samples of this study predate the infection). The sample titles of this study are shuffled in the database, so cell type and time point are left out; the donor was told from shared clones. Input material: PBMCs or a T cell subset sorted from them (not recorded which). The rearranged segments are TRBV9 and TRBJ2-5; the D gene assignment is ambiguous. The DNA reads TGTGCCAGCAGCGGGCGAGCTTGGGAGACCCAGTACTTC. This encodes CASSGRAWETQYF.